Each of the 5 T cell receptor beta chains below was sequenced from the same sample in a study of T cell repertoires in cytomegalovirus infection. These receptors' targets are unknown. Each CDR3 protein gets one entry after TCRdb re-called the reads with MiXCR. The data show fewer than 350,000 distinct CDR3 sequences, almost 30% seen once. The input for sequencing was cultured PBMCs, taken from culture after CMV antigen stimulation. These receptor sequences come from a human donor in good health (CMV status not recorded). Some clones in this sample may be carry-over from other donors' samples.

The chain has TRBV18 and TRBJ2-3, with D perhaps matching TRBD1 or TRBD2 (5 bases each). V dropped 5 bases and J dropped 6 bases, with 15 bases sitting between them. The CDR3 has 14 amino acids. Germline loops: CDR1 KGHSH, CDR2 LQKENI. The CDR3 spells CASSSGTPPDTQYF. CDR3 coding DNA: TGTGCCAGCTCATCCGGGACGCCGCCGGATACGCAGTATTTT. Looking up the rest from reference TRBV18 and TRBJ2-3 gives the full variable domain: NAGVMQNPRHLVRRRGQEARLRCSPMKGHSHVYWYRQLPEEGLKFMVYLQKENIIDESGMPKERFSAEFPKEGPSILRIQQVVRGDSAAYFCASSSGTPPDTQYFGPGTRLTVL.

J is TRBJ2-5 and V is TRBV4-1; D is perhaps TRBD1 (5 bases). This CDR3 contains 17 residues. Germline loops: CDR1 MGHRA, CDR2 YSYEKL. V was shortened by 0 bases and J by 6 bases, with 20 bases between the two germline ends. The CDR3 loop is CASSQDDILGAGKTQYF. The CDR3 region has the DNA TGCGCCAGCAGCCAAGATGACATTCTTGGGGCAGGAAAGACCCAGTACTTC.

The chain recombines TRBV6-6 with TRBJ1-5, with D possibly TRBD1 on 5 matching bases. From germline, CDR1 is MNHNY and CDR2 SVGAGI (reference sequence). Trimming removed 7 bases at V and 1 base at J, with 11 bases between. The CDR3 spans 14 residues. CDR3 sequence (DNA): TGTGCCAGCACGCCTCGGGACAGCAATCAGCCCCAGCATTTT. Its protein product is CASTPRDSNQPQHF.

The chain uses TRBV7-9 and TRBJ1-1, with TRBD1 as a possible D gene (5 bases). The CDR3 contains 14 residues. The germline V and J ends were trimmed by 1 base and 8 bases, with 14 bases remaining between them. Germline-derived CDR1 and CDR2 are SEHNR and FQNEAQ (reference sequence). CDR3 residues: CASSLGDPSGEAFF. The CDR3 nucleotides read TGTGCCAGCAGCTTAGGGGACCCCTCGGGGGAAGCTTTCTTT.

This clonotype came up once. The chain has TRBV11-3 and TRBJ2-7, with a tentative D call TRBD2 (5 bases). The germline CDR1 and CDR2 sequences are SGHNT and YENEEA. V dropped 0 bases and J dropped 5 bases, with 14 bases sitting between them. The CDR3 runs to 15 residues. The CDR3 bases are TGTGCCAGCAGCTTAGATGCGGGCCGAAGCCACGAGCAGTACTTC. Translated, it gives CASSLDAGRSHEQYF.